Following are 8 T cell receptor beta chains from one sample sequenced in a study of PD-1 blockade in classical Hodgkin lymphoma. Every single patient, without exception, relapsed after autologous stem cell transplantation, and brentuximab vedotin exposure varied. The repertoire was sequenced with immunoSEQ multiplex PCR; TCRdb's copy has only in-frame clones and lacks some. The sample gives about 17,000 clones, roughly 63% of which show up once; 8.3% is in the top ten. The source was peripheral blood mononuclear cells (PBMCs), collected before the second cycle of nivolumab. These TCRs come from a human donor with classical Hodgkin lymphoma.

This clone has a handful of counts. The chain couples TRBV7-6 to TRBJ2-1; the D call may be TRBD1 or TRBD2 (6 bases each). The CDR3 has 13 amino acids. In germline, CDR1 is SGHVS, CDR2 FNYEAQ. Trimming pared 2 bases from V and 10 bases from J, leaving 12 bases between. In DNA, the CDR3 is TGTGCCAGCAGCTTAAGGGGGGCGAGGGAGCAGTTCTTC. Translated: CASSLRGAREQFF.

The rearrangement joins TRBV27 to TRBJ1-5; tentative D call: TRBD1 (6 bases). Germline loops: CDR1 MNHEY, CDR2 SMNVEV (reference sequence). The V end was cut by 10 bases, the J end by 0 bases, with 13 bases between. The CDR3 spans 14 residues. The CDR3 reads CAISTGLSNQPQHF. The CDR3 nucleotides are TGTGCCATCTCGACAGGCCTTAGCAATCAGCCCCAGCATTTT.

This chain connects TRBV7-8 to TRBJ1-6; D uncertain. Germline lookup yields CDR1 SGHVS and CDR2 FQNEAQ. CDR3 length: 15 amino acids. Trimming cost V 1 base and J 8 bases, with 12 bases left between them. The CDR3 nucleotides read TGTGCCAGCAGCTTAGTGTTAGGTGGTGATTCACCCCTCCACTTT. Protein sequence: CASSLVLGGDSPLHF.

The V gene is TRBV7-2, the J gene TRBJ2-7, with 10 bases aligning to TRBD1. The CDR3 has 14 amino acids. The germline V gene encodes CDR1 SGHTA and CDR2 FQGNSA. V shed 3 bases, J shed 2 bases, and the junction held 1 base outside the gene matches. This chain's CDR3 is CASSFGTGAYEQYF. CDR3 bases: TGTGCCAGCAGCTTCGGGACAGGGGCCTACGAGCAGTACTTC. The whole variable domain, remainder taken from reference TRBV7-2 and TRBJ2-7, is GAGVSQSPSNKVTEKGKDVELRCDPISGHTALYWYRQSLGQGLEFLIYFQGNSAPDKSGLPSDRFSAERTGGSVSTLTIQRTQQEDSAVYLCASSFGTGAYEQYFGPGTRLTVT.

The V gene is TRBV28, the J gene TRBJ2-1, with D hard to call. The CDR3 spans 13 residues. Germline CDR1 reads MDHEN; CDR2 reads SYDVKM. V shed 8 bases and J shed 7 bases, with 15 bases lying between them. CDR3 coding DNA: TGTGCCAGCTCTCCAATACAGCAAAATGAGCAGTTCTTC. Translation gives CASSPIQQNEQFF. The whole variable domain, remainder taken from reference TRBV28 and TRBJ2-1, is DVKVTQSSRYLVKRTGEKVFLECVQDMDHENMFWYRQDPGLGLRLIYFSYDVKMKEKGDIPEGYSVSREKKERFSLILESASTNQTSMYLCASSPIQQNEQFFGPGTRLTVL.

The chain carries TRBV29-1 and TRBJ2-2; D ambiguous. CDR3 length: 11 residues. Germline values: CDR1 SQVTM, CDR2 ANQGSEA. V was pared by 2 bases and J by 8 bases, with 6 bases between. The CDR3 loop reads CSVERRGELFF. As DNA, the CDR3 is TGCAGCGTTGAACGTCGGGGGGAGCTGTTTTTT.

The rearrangement links TRBV11-1 to TRBJ2-5; the D gene could be TRBD1 or TRBD2 (5 bases each). Germline CDR1 and CDR2: SGHAT and FQDESV (reference sequence). Trimming took 5 bases from V and 5 from J, leaving 12 bases between them. The CDR3 has 13 residues. The CDR3 region is CASSDFGDETQYF. The DNA for the CDR3 is TGTGCCAGCAGCGATTTCGGGGACGAGACCCAGTACTTC.

The chain combines TRBV2 with TRBJ2-3, with TRBD2 matching over 14 bases. With V trimmed by 8 bases and J by 3 bases, 13 bases remained unmatched. Per germline, CDR1 SNHLY and CDR2 FYNNEI. This CDR3 is built from 18 residues. CDR3 bases: TGTGCCAGCGCCCAGACTAGCGGGAGGGAGTATGGAACAGATACGCAGTATTTT. It encodes CASAQTSGREYGTDTQYF.